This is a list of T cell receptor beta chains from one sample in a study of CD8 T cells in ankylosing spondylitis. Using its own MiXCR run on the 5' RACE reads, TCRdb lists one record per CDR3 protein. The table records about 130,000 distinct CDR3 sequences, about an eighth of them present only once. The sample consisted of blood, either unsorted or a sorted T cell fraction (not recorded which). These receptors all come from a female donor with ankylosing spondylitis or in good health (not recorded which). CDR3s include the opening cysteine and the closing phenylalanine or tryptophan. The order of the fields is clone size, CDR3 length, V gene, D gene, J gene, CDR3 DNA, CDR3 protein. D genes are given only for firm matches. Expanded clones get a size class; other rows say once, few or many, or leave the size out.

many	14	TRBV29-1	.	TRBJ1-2	TGCAGCGCCCCCGACGGGGAGCTTGGGTATGGCTACACCTTC	CSAPDGELGYGYTF
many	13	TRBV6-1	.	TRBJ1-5	TGTGCCAGTATAAAAGGGGAGAGGCAGCCCCAGCATTTT	CASIKGERQPQHF
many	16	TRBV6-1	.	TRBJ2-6	TGTGCCAGCAGTGAAGGGGTCACGAGCGGGGCCAACGTCCTGACTTTC	CASSEGVTSGANVLTF
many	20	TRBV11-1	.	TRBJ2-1	TGTGCCAGCAGCTTACGCTCAATTGGCAGGGGCGGTCTATCTGACAATGAGCAGTTCTTC	CASSLRSIGRGGLSDNEQFF
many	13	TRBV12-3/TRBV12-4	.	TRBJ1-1	TGTGCCAGCAGTTTATCCGGGAACACTGAAGCTTTCTTT	CASSLSGNTEAFF
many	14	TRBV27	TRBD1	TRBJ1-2	TGTGCCAGCAGTTTATCGGGGACAGGGAATGGCTACACCTTC	CASSLSGTGNGYTF
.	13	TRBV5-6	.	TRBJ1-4	TGTGCCAGCAGCTCGGGGCTTCGCGGGAAACTGTTTTTT	CASSSGLRGKLFF
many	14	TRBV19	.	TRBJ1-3	TGTGCCAGTAGTGCAGGAAACTCTGGAAACACCATATATTTT	CASSAGNSGNTIYF
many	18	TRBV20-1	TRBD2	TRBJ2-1	TGCAGTGCTAGATCCTTGGCGGGGGGGGCAACGGTCTACAATGAGCAGTTCTTC	CSARSLAGGATVYNEQFF
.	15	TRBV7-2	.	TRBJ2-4	TGTGCCAGCAGCTTAGAGGACATGTCCAAAAACATTCAGTACTTC	CASSLEDMSKNIQYF
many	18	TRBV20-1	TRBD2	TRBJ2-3	TGCAGTGCTAGAGGGAGACACCGGACTAGCGGGAGCACAGATACGCAGTATTTT	CSARGRHRTSGSTDTQYF
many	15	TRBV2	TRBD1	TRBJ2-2	TGTGCCAGCAGCCAGGGGGCGGGTGACACCGGGGAGCTGTTTTTT	CASSQGAGDTGELFF
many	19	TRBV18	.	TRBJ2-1	TGTGCCAGCTCCCGCACCGGGACTGGTTTAATCCGACAAGACAATGAGCAGTTCTTC	CASSRTGTGLIRQDNEQFF
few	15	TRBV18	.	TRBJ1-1	TGTGCCAGCTCACCACCGAGTATAGGGGGAAAAGCAGCTTTCTTT	CASSPPSIGGKAAFF
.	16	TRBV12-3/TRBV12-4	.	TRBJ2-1	TGTGCCAGCAGTTTAGGTCAGGGGGGCCTATACAATGAGCAGTTCTTC	CASSLGQGGLYNEQFF
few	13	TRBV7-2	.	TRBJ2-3	TGTGCCAGCAGCTCCAGCCCCGGGGATACGCAGTATTTT	CASSSSPGDTQYF